Following are 23 T cell receptor beta chains from one sample sequenced in a study of T-cell reconstitution after alpha-beta-depleted transplantation in children. The TCRbeta library incorporated unique molecular identifiers. TCRdb re-derived calls from the PCR reads in MiXCR, one entry per CDR3 protein. The data show about 350,000 distinct CDR3 sequences, with approximately 12% seen just once and around 4.1% held by the top ten. Source: PBMCs, taken from the stem cell graft. These receptors were obtained from a human donor who donated a stem cell graft to a child with Fanconi anemia.

The chain links TRBV13 to TRBJ2-7; perhaps TRBD2 as D (7 bases). The CDR3 consists of 14 residues. Looked up from germline, CDR1 is PRHDT and CDR2 is FYEKMQ (reference sequence). V lost 4 bases, J lost 2 bases, and 12 bases lay in between. The CDR3 loop is CASSSWGGPYEQYF. Written as DNA, the CDR3 is TGTGCCAGCAGCTCCTGGGGGGGGCCCTACGAGCAGTACTTC.

This chain joins TRBV18 and TRBJ2-1; D is undetermined. The CDR3 is 12 amino acids. Germline loops: CDR1 KGHSH, CDR2 LQKENI. V gave up 2 bases and J gave up 11 bases, with 10 bases separating them. CDR3 nucleotide sequence: TGTGCCAGCTCACCATCGCTAGATAAGCAGTTCTTC. It codes for CASSPSLDKQFF.

The J gene is TRBJ2-3, the V gene TRBV11-2, with 7 positions matching TRBD1. J gave up 4 bases and V 4 bases, and 14 bases lay outside the gene matches. The CDR3 totals 17 residues. From germline, CDR1 is SGHAT and CDR2 FQNNGV. CDR3 nucleotides: TGTGCCAGCAGCTCCCTCCGGGGACAGCTAAGCGCAGATACGCAGTATTTT. Amino acids: CASSSLRGQLSADTQYF.

This sequence joins TRBV5-1 and TRBJ1-3; D may be TRBD1 (5 bases). The CDR3 runs to 15 residues. The V gene's germline CDR1 is SGHRS and CDR2 YFSETQ. The V end was cut by 1 base, the J end by 1 base, with 9 bases between. The CDR3 nucleotides are TGCGCCAGCAGCTTGTTTGGGACTTCTGGAAACACCATATATTTT. Amino acids: CASSLFGTSGNTIYF. The whole variable domain, remainder taken from reference TRBV5-1 and TRBJ1-3, is KAGVTQTPRYLIKTRGQQVTLSCSPISGHRSVSWYQQTPGQGLQFLFEYFSETQRNKGNFPGRFSGRQFSNSRSEMNVSTLELGDSALYLCASSLFGTSGNTIYFGEGSWLTVV.

The V and J genes are TRBV11-3 and TRBJ2-1; TRBD1 matches at 7 bases. Trimming took 1 base from V and 6 from J; bases not matched to a gene: 3. This CDR3 has 14 residues. Germline V gives CDR1 SGHNT, CDR2 YENEEA. CDR3 residues: CASSLVGDSNEQFF. The DNA for the CDR3 is TGTGCCAGCAGCTTAGTTGGGGACAGCAATGAGCAGTTCTTC.

The CDR3 coding sequence is TGTGCCACCAGCTTTGGAGGGGCAAGCAATCAGCCCCAGCATTTT. It specifies CATSFGGASNQPQHF. This chain connects TRBV15 to TRBJ1-5; a weak D match, TRBD1 (5 bases). CDR3 length: 15 residues. Per the germline V gene, CDR1 is LNHNV and CDR2 is YYDKDF (reference sequence). With 5 bases removed from V and 1 base from J, the gap between germline ends came to 12 bases.

A few counts support this clonotype. The V call is TRBV7-9, the J call TRBJ1-1; no definite D call. This CDR3 region has 12 residues. The germline CDR1 and CDR2 sequences are SEHNR and FQNEAQ (reference sequence). V dropped 2 bases and J dropped 8 bases, with 9 bases sitting between them. As DNA, the CDR3 is TGTGCCAGCAGCTTAAATATTGCCGAAGCTTTCTTT. Translating it yields CASSLNIAEAFF. The entire variable domain, with the rest obtained from reference TRBV7-9 and TRBJ1-1, is as follows: DTGVSQNPRHKITKRGQNVTFRCDPISEHNRLYWYRQTLGQGPEFLTYFQNEAQLEKSRLLSDRFSAERPKGSFSTLEIQRTEQGDSAMYLCASSLNIAEAFFGQGTRLTVV.

Only a few counts were recorded for this clonotype. V usage is TRBV12-3 or TRBV12-4 and J usage is TRBJ1-4, with D hard to call. V lost 3 bases, J lost 5 bases, and 10 bases lay in between. CDR3 length: 14 amino acids. The CDR3 coding sequence is TGTGCCAGCAGTTTGGGTTACGGCAATGAAAAACTGTTTTTT. Translation: CASSLGYGNEKLFF.

This clonotype was detected a few times. The rearrangement links TRBV25-1 to TRBJ2-7; D is perhaps TRBD1 or TRBD2 (5 bases each). This CDR3 region has 15 residues. Between the trimmed V and J ends, which lost 2 bases and 2 bases, there was a span of 13 bases. The germline CDR1 and CDR2 sequences are MGHDK and SYGVNS. CDR3: CASSEKWDGAYEQYF. CDR3 bases: TGTGCCAGCAGTGAAAAATGGGACGGAGCCTACGAGCAGTACTTC.

The table lists this clonotype with a few counts. V and J are TRBV7-2 and TRBJ2-7; D ambiguous. Trimming pared 3 bases from V and 4 bases from J, leaving 10 bases between. The CDR3 is 13 residues long. Germline V CDR1 and CDR2: SGHTA, FQGNSA. The DNA for the CDR3 is TGTGCCAGCAGCTTGGATTGGGGATACGAGCAGTACTTC. Translated: CASSLDWGYEQYF.

The table lists this clonotype with many counts. The chain recombines TRBV10-3 with TRBJ2-1; the match to TRBD1 covers 7 bases. The CDR3 is 14 amino acids. The J segment lost 0 bases and the V segment lost 11 bases, leaving 7 bases of the junction unmatched. CDR1 is ENHRY, CDR2 SYGVKD, per germline. CDR3 loop: CASTGQDSYNEQFF. The CDR3 region has the DNA TGTGCCTCGACAGGACAGGACTCCTACAATGAGCAGTTCTTC.

This sequence joins TRBV7-2 and TRBJ2-4; no firm D call. Germline CDR1 SGHTA, CDR2 FQGNSA. This CDR3 comprises 14 residues. Trimming removed 1 base from V and 6 bases from J, with 10 bases in between. For the CDR3, the DNA is TGTGCCAGCAGCTTAGGTCAGGCCCCAAACATTCAGTACTTC. It translates to CASSLGQAPNIQYF.

The V call is TRBV11-1, the J call TRBJ1-5, with D maybe TRBD1 (5 bases). This CDR3 has 17 residues. CDR1 is SGHAT, CDR2 FQDESV, per germline (reference sequence). V was clipped by 4 bases and J by 2 bases, with 18 bases between them. Here the CDR3 reads CASSSTGRGIGNQPQHF. The CDR3 DNA follows: TGTGCCAGCAGCTCCACGGGGCGGGGGATCGGCAATCAGCCCCAGCATTTT. The full variable domain, its missing parts supplied by reference TRBV11-1 and TRBJ1-5, is EAEVAQSPRYKITEKSQAVAFWCDPISGHATLYWYRQILGQGPELLVQFQDESVVDDSQLPKDRFSAERLKGVDSTLKIQPAELGDSAMYLCASSSTGRGIGNQPQHFGDGTRLSIL.

The table lists this clonotype with many counts. This sequence joins TRBV9 and TRBJ1-2; D gene uncertain. The V gene lost 0 bases and the J gene lost 4 bases, with 4 bases spanning the gap. Germline V gene data show CDR1 as SGDLS and CDR2 as YYNGEE. CDR3 length: 12 amino acids. CDR3 in DNA: TGTGCCAGCAGCGTAGCAGGCTATGGCTACACCTTC. Residues: CASSVAGYGYTF.

This clonotype was detected ten times or more. The V gene is TRBV4-3, the J gene TRBJ2-2; D perhaps matches TRBD1 (5 bases). Trimming took off 0 bases at V and 6 bases at J, with 17 bases between the two ends. The CDR3 loop spans 17 amino acids. CDR1 is LGHNA, CDR2 YSLEER, per germline. The CDR3 here is CASSQDRSGSWAGELFF. The CDR3 region has the DNA TGCGCCAGCAGCCAAGATCGGTCAGGGTCTTGGGCCGGGGAGCTGTTTTTT.

This clonotype was counted ten times or more. The chain employs TRBV5-1 and TRBJ1-1; D is undetermined. The V gene lost 5 bases and the J gene lost 6 bases, with 17 bases spanning the gap. The CDR3 has 14 amino acids. Germline V gene lookup returns CDR1 SGHRS and CDR2 YFSETQ. As DNA, the CDR3 is TGCGCCAGCAGGTCAGCAGAAGGGCTCGCTGAAGCTTTCTTT. This codes for CASRSAEGLAEAFF.

V is TRBV30 and J is TRBJ2-4; no clear D gene. V was cut by 0 bases and J by 4 bases, with 10 bases left in between. Germline V gene sequence: CDR1 GTSNPN, CDR2 SVGIG (reference sequence). There are 14 residues in the CDR3. CDR3 sequence reads: CAWSVLGLKNIQYF. In nucleotides, the CDR3 is TGTGCCTGGAGTGTATTGGGTCTAAAAAACATTCAGTACTTC. The variable domain in full, completed from reference TRBV30 and TRBJ2-4, reads SQTIHQWPATLVQPVGSPLSLECTVEGTSNPNLYWYRQAAGRGLQLLFYSVGIGQISSEVPQNLSASRPQDRQFILSSKKLLLSDSGFYLCAWSVLGLKNIQYFGAGTRLSVL.

This clonotype came up many times. The V call is TRBV4-3, the J call TRBJ1-4, with D tentatively TRBD1 (5 bases). Trimming cost V 1 base and J 8 bases, with 17 bases left between them. Germline CDR1 reads LGHNA; CDR2 reads YSLEER. The CDR3 loop spans 16 amino acids. This CDR3 is CASSQVGRLDREKLFF. CDR3 coding DNA: TGCGCCAGCAGCCAAGTTGGTCGGCTCGACAGAGAAAAACTGTTTTTT.

This clonotype was counted at least ten times. V is TRBV6-1 and J is TRBJ1-1; D is ambiguous. The CDR3 totals 13 residues. The germline V gene encodes CDR1 MNHNS and CDR2 SASEGT. V shed 2 bases and J shed 4 bases, with 8 bases lying between them. The CDR3 is CASSETLGTEAFF. DNA of the CDR3: TGTGCCAGCAGTGAAACGTTGGGCACTGAAGCTTTCTTT.

This clonotype was picked up many times. V is TRBV12-3 or TRBV12-4 and J is TRBJ2-1; D is perhaps TRBD1 or TRBD2 (5 bases each). V was pared by 6 bases and J by 3 bases, with 21 bases between. The CDR3 has 17 amino acids. DNA of the CDR3: TGTGCCAGCAGCCCGCCTCCGGGGCGGGCTAACTACAATGAGCAGTTCTTC. Translated: CASSPPPGRANYNEQFF.

This clonotype occurred many times. The chain has TRBV20-1 and TRBJ1-1; D is possibly TRBD1 (6 bases). CDR1 and CDR2 (germline): DFQATT, SNEGSKA (reference sequence). Trimming took 2 bases from V and 4 from J, leaving 23 bases between them. The CDR3 is 17 amino acids. Here the CDR3 DNA reads TGCAGTGCTAGAAATGGGACACGCTCCCCGGGGGGCACTGAAGCTTTCTTT. Translation: CSARNGTRSPGGTEAFF.

This chain uses TRBV12-3 or TRBV12-4 with TRBJ2-3; D is undetermined. Trimming shortened V by 7 bases and J by 9 bases, and 14 bases separated the two germline ends. CDR3 size: 12 residues. The CDR3 is CASTLSMGTQYF. The CDR3 nucleotides are TGTGCCAGCACCCTATCAATGGGGACGCAGTATTTT.

Only a few counts were recorded for this clonotype. This chain connects TRBV6-1 to TRBJ1-1; D is ambiguous. Trimming shortened V by 3 bases and J by 2 bases, and 13 bases separated the two germline ends. This CDR3 spans 15 amino acids. CDR1 is MNHNS, CDR2 SASEGT, per germline. CDR3 protein: CASSDERKGNTEAFF. DNA of the CDR3: TGTGCCAGCAGTGATGAGCGTAAGGGAAACACTGAAGCTTTCTTT.